Here is one T cell receptor (beta chain) with its context. Many counts were recorded for this clonotype. What this receptor recognizes is not known. No clone much larger than this one lies a single base away; base qualities are absent. This sample is drawn from a study of regulatory T cells in long-lasting Graves disease (dated by TCRdb to about 2021). Regarding the research as a whole: To count as having persistent Graves' disease, a patient had to have received antithyroid drug treatment for over 5 years with TSH receptor autoantibodies remaining persistently positive. Persistent Graves' disease patients were compared with newly diagnosed Graves' disease patients by peripheral blood TCR sequencing and RNA sequencing. The study was registered as a clinical trial and conducted in China. A total of approximately 35 samples underwent TCR sequencing: around 13 from persistent and roughly 20 from newly diagnosed Graves' disease patients. On average, persistent Graves' disease patients in the clinical cohort had been on antithyroid drugs for approximately 10 years.

The trim is 2 bases for V and 8 bases for J, with a gap of 12 bases between the germline ends. Its CDR3 holds 13 amino acids, cysteine through phenylalanine. The only DNA kept is the CDR3, 39 bases in frame from the first base. CDR1 and CDR2 were assigned from the germline V gene as MNHEY and SVGAGI. Explained via the paper, the time point label denotes: persistent/refractory GD, antithyroid drugs over 5 years with positive TRAb. For both TCR sequencing and RNA sequencing, RNA was extracted from PBMCs using TRIzol. Graves' disease was diagnosed according to American Thyroid Association guidelines. Patients were recruited from an endocrinology department in Xi'an, China. Each patient gave 7 to 9.5 milliliters of peripheral blood, collected in an EDTA anticoagulant tube. PBMCs were isolated by Ficoll Paque Plus density gradient separation without further T cell sorting. RNA quality was checked with an Agilent 2100 Bioanalyzer and agarose gel, and concentration with a NanoDrop 2000.

The full study reports these points: Sequencing and analysis were limited to the TCR beta chain. A larger number of public clonotypes was shared among persistent patients (around 3,000) than among newly diagnosed patients (more than 850). The study examined only peripheral blood because the primary lesion, thyroid tissue, could not be accessed. Persistent Graves' disease patients showed lower TCR Shannon entropy and fewer highly expanded clones than newly diagnosed patients, suggesting clonal expansion. The small sample size was acknowledged by the authors as a limitation that may reduce accuracy. TRBV28, TRBJ1-2 and TRBJ2-5 were preferentially used in persistent disease, while TRBV20-1 and TRBJ2-1 were favored in newly diagnosed disease.

Libraries were prepared through multiplex PCR. TCRdb names Illumina HiSeq 4000 as the instrument used. TCR beta libraries were built with iRepertoire HTBI primers and Arm-PCR amplification of CDR3 regions. Before sequencing, the PCR products underwent gel purification. The original pipeline was this. Gene usage analysis of CDR3 amino acid clonotypes relied on the 60 or so TRBV and about 13 TRBJ segments identified across samples. COPE and FqMerger were used to merge the filtered high-quality paired reads into contigs. BLAST was used to align contigs to IMGT TRBV, TRBD and TRBJ reference genes, with CDR3 defined following IMGT. Clonotypes above 0.1% frequency were classified as highly expanded clones. Shannon entropy was used to measure repertoire diversity, and the Gini coefficient was used to measure V-J evenness. A clonotype was considered public if more than one individual shared it. TCRdb trimmed the raw reads at Q25, called clones with MiXCR and kept productive beta chains. Each entry merges the rows of one CDR3 protein and shows their most common DNA and genes. The V and J calls follow TCRdb's processing rather than the paper's. This sample lists approximately 470,000 distinct CDR3 sequences; less than 25% were detected once. In total, the top ten clones hold over 7.5% of the sample.

The V and J segments used are TRBV6-5 and TRBJ1-2, with no confidently assigned D gene. This sample comprised peripheral blood mononuclear cells (PBMCs), obtained when the disease was refractory, from a patient treated with antithyroid drugs. This receptor was identified in a female donor with Graves disease. CDR3 protein: CASSYPMTGGYTF. In nucleotides, the sequence is TGTGCCAGCAGTTACCCCATGACTGGGGGCTACACCTTC.